This TCR beta chain appears in the sequencing data of a study of blood T cell repertoires in COVID-19. On the study more broadly: COVID-19 samples from acute and convalescent phases originated in the United States, Italy and Spain. T cells, B-cell-depleted T cells, or PBMCs provided the cDNA or gDNA that served as material.

Original processing notes: From reference gene primer amplification, estimates of nucleated cell counts were derived. Profiling relied on immunoSEQ multiplex PCR, and the TCRdb table lists in-frame clones only, not all of them. Clonal size and the V and J genes are those of that table, whereas D and trimming came from the DNA. This table has 60,000 or so clones, 60% to 75% appearing once. Trimming at V came to 3 bases and at J to 6 bases, leaving 12 bases not matched to a gene. Germline CDR1 reads SGHRS; CDR2 reads YFSETQ. This CDR3 has 15 residues. The source is a woman of 80 years or more with acute or convalescent COVID-19. Sequenced: peripheral blood. This chain uses TRBV5-1 with TRBJ2-7; 7 bases line up with TRBD1. As DNA, the CDR3 is TGCGCCAGCAGCTGGTGGGGGAGAAGGGGGCTCGAGCAGTACTTC. It yields the protein CASSWWGRRGLEQYF.